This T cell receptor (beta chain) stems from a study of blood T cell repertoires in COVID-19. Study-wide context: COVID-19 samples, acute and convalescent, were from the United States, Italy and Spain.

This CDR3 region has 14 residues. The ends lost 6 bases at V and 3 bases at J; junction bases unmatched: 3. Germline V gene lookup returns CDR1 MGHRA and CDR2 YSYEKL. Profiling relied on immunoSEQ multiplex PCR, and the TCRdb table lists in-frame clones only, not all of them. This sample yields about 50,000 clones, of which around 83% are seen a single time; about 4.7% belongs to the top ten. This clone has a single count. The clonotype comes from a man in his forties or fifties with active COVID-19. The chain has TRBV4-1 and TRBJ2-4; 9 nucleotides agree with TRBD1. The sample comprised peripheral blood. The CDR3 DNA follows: TGCGCCAGCAGGGGGACAGGGCGCAAAAACATTCAGTACTTC. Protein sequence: CASRGTGRKNIQYF.